This TCR beta chain was sequenced in a study of shared clonotypes between healthy human individuals. Regarding the study as a whole: Owing to a small donor count, the genetic and exposure-history diversity represented was limited.

About this clone itself: Its target is not known.

Naive CD8 cells, CD45RO-negative and positively selected for CCR7, excluded terminally differentiated effector memory CD45RA+ cells. Libraries were prepared by immunoSEQ multiplex PCR; TCRdb keeps only in-frame clonotypes and omits some of them. This table holds millions of clones, 85% to 95% found once. Germline CDR1 and CDR2: SNHLY and FYNNEI. The CDR3 length is 15 residues. V lost 0 bases, J lost 0 bases, and 1 base stayed unmatched. The sequence was collected from a man between 18 and 35 years old in good health. The chain carries TRBV2 and TRBJ2-7; TRBD1 aligns across 8 bases. Sequencing input: naive CD8+ T cells sorted from blood. CDR3 DNA: TGTGCCAGCAGTGAAGCGGGGACAGGCTCCTACGAGCAGTACTTC. It encodes CASSEAGTGSYEQYF.